This T cell receptor beta chain was sequenced during a study of T cells after yellow fever vaccination. With 4 bases removed from V and 5 bases from J, the gap between germline ends came to 26 bases. Germline lookup yields CDR1 SGHAT and CDR2 FQNNGV. The CDR3 has 18 residues. TCRdb redid the calling of the 5' RACE reads with MiXCR, one entry per CDR3 protein. The sample shows roughly 120,000 distinct CDR3 sequences, about 7% of them seen only once. This clonotype was counted at least ten times. Its antigen is unidentified. Study observations and caveats: Weaker, the secondary response peaked sooner, at day 5 versus 15.

The chain has TRBV11-2 and TRBJ2-5; no clear D. Specimen: CD4+ T cells sorted from PBMCs, collected 10 to 11 days after the first yellow fever vaccination. This TCR was recovered from a man in his late teens or twenties who received the YFV17D yellow fever vaccine. The chain's CDR3 is CASSSLGPRYPVGETQYF. The CDR3 DNA reads TGTGCCAGCAGCTCGCTTGGCCCCCGCTACCCCGTAGGGGAGACCCAGTACTTC.